Following are 19 T cell receptor beta chains from one sample sequenced in a study of response to subunit inactivated influenza vaccine. TCRdb re-called the RT-PCR reads through MiXCR, storing one row per CDR3 protein. The sample lists a few hundred thousand distinct CDR3 sequences, roughly 20% occurring once. Sequencing was performed on PBMCs from blood, taken about 19 months after vaccination. All receptors come from a man between 50 and 69 years old who received an inactivated influenza vaccine.

This clonotype has at least ten counts. The CDR3 region has the DNA TGTGCCAGCAGTTTACACCAGAACACTGAAGCTTTCTTT. Amino acids: CASSLHQNTEAFF. This chain links TRBV12-3 or TRBV12-4 with TRBJ1-1; no definite D call. CDR3 length equals 13 residues. Between the trimmed V and J ends, which lost 2 bases and 1 base, there was a span of 5 bases.

This clonotype has more than one count but fewer than ten. The rearrangement joins TRBV20-1 to TRBJ1-1; possibly TRBD1 for D (5 bases). Germline V gene lookup returns CDR1 DFQATT and CDR2 SNEGSKA (reference sequence). This CDR3 is 18 amino acids long. Between the trimmed V and J ends, which lost 0 bases and 1 base, there was a span of 21 bases. CDR3 DNA: TGCAGTGCTAGAGAAAGTGGGTGGGGGTCCCGGCCGAACACTGAAGCTTTCTTT. It is translated as CSARESGWGSRPNTEAFF.

This clonotype has more than one count but fewer than ten. The chain has TRBV2 and TRBJ2-3, with TRBD1 matching over 10 bases. V shed 5 bases and J 3 bases; nucleotides not matched to a gene: 5. This CDR3 spans 15 amino acids. Germline V gives CDR1 SNHLY, CDR2 FYNNEI. The CDR3 DNA is TGTGCCAGCAGTCCGACAGGGGGCAAGACAGATACGCAGTATTTT. This sequence encodes CASSPTGGKTDTQYF.

The chain recombines TRBV5-1 with TRBJ1-6, with 11 bases aligning to TRBD1. V gave up 0 bases and J gave up 13 bases; unmatched junction bases: 9. Germline V CDR1 and CDR2: SGHRS, YFSETQ. This CDR3 contains 16 residues. The CDR3 protein is CASSLAMGQGVSPLHF. DNA of the CDR3: TGCGCCAGCAGCTTGGCTATGGGACAGGGGGTCTCGCCCCTCCACTTT.

There are a few counts of this clonotype. The rearrangement uses TRBV9 and TRBJ1-2, with D tentatively TRBD1 (5 bases). V lost 2 bases and J lost 3, with 8 bases in between. Per the germline V gene, CDR1 is SGDLS and CDR2 is YYNGEE. The CDR3 sequence is 13 residues long. The CDR3 protein is CASSVTGDYGYTF. In DNA, the CDR3 is TGTGCCAGCAGCGTGACGGGGGACTATGGCTACACCTTC.

This clonotype showed up just a few times. This chain connects TRBV10-3 to TRBJ1-1; possibly TRBD1 for D (5 bases). Germline-derived CDR1 and CDR2 are ENHRY and SYGVKD. The CDR3 has 11 amino acids. V was clipped by 6 bases and J by 8 bases, with 10 bases between them. The CDR3 DNA reads as TGTGCCATCAGGGGGCGAGAAGAAGCTTTCTTT. Translated, it gives CAIRGREEAFF.

The table lists this clonotype with a few counts. V usage is TRBV28 and J usage is TRBJ1-5; no reliable D call. Trimming pared 7 bases from V and 0 bases from J, leaving 13 bases between. CDR3 length: 15 amino acids. Germline V lookup: CDR1 MDHEN, CDR2 SYDVKM. Here the CDR3 reads CASTLGGNSNQPQHF. CDR3 bases: TGTGCCAGCACCCTAGGCGGAAATAGCAATCAGCCCCAGCATTTT.

This rearrangement joins TRBV4-3 to TRBJ2-7, with D possibly matching TRBD2 (6 bases). The V gene's germline CDR1 is LGHNA and CDR2 YSLEER. V dropped 4 bases and J dropped 6 bases, with 22 bases sitting between them. The CDR3 runs 16 residues. CDR3 sequence reads: CASSPARGGEVGEQYF. CDR3 nucleotide sequence: TGCGCCAGCAGCCCGGCCCGTGGTGGGGAGGTAGGCGAGCAGTACTTC.

This clonotype was counted only a few times. V usage is TRBV19 and J usage is TRBJ1-2; the D gene is possibly TRBD1 (5 bases). This CDR3 has 14 residues. Germline lookup yields CDR1 LNHDA and CDR2 SQIVND (reference sequence). The V gene lost 8 bases and the J gene lost 4 bases, with 17 bases spanning the gap. The CDR3 region has the DNA TGTGCCAGTGACCCCGGGCGGGGCCTCTATGGCTACACCTTC. Translation: CASDPGRGLYGYTF.

This clonotype was picked up a small number of times. This chain connects TRBV6-6 to TRBJ2-3; no definite D call. This CDR3 has 14 amino acids. Trimming removed 7 bases at V and 5 bases at J, with 16 bases between. Per the germline V gene, CDR1 is MNHNY and CDR2 is SVGAGI (reference sequence). The CDR3 DNA sequence: TGTGCCAGCACCATCCGGTCCACGAGAGATACGCAGTATTTT. The encoded protein is CASTIRSTRDTQYF.

This clonotype was counted between two and nine times. V usage is TRBV12-3 or TRBV12-4 and J usage is TRBJ2-2; 10 bases align to TRBD1. The CDR3 has 13 residues. The junction had 10 bases not matched to a gene; V was cut back by 7 bases and J by 14 bases. CDR3 region: CASIFSGQGRLFF. In nucleotides, the CDR3 is TGTGCCAGCATTTTCTCGGGACAGGGGAGACTGTTTTTT.

The chain uses TRBV5-5 and TRBJ1-2; D not resolved. CDR1 SGHKS and CDR2 YYEKEE come from the germline V gene (reference sequence). Trimming stripped 0 bases from V and 1 base from J, with 13 bases between. The CDR3 loop spans 16 amino acids. DNA for the CDR3: TGTGCCAGCAGCTTGGATTTATGGTTTCGTAACTATGGCTACACCTTC. Its translation: CASSLDLWFRNYGYTF.

The chain combines TRBV20-1 with TRBJ1-2; D is undetermined. The V gene's germline CDR1 is DFQATT and CDR2 SNEGSKA (reference sequence). CDR3 length equals 15 residues. Trimming removed 3 bases from V and 4 bases from J, with 18 bases in between. The CDR3 DNA follows: TGCAGTGCTAGCCCCTTTTCGGGCAGCCTCTATGGCTACACCTTC. This codes for CSASPFSGSLYGYTF.

The CDR3 spells CSLSGRFGDTQYF. The CDR3 DNA is TGCAGTCTTAGCGGCCGCTTTGGGGATACGCAGTATTTT. The V and J genes are TRBV20-1 and TRBJ2-3, with a possible D match to TRBD2 (6 bases). V lost 8 bases and J lost 6, with 18 bases in between. The CDR3 contains 13 residues. CDR1 and CDR2 from the germline V gene are DFQATT and SNEGSKA (reference sequence).

This clonotype was counted many times. The V gene is TRBV6-5, the J gene TRBJ1-2; the D is unclear. Germline lookup yields CDR1 MNHEY and CDR2 SVGAGI. This CDR3 spans 8 amino acids. As DNA, the CDR3 is TGTGTTTCAGGAGGCTACACCTTC. Its protein is CVSGGYTF.

The J gene is TRBJ2-2, the V gene TRBV27, with 8 bases matching TRBD1. Germline loops: CDR1 MNHEY, CDR2 SMNVEV (reference sequence). After removal of 5 bases from V and 2 bases from J, the junction contained 7 bases not matched to a gene. The CDR3 loop spans 16 amino acids. CDR3 region: CASSRGTGFNTGELFF. The CDR3 DNA is TGTGCCAGCAGTCGAGGGACAGGATTCAACACCGGGGAGCTGTTTTTT.

This clonotype showed up just a few times. This chain uses TRBV28 with TRBJ1-6; TRBD1 matches 8 bases. Germline V gene data show CDR1 as MDHEN and CDR2 as SYDVKM. Trimming at V came to 4 bases and at J to 7 bases, leaving 6 bases not matched to a gene. This CDR3 contains 15 residues. The CDR3 DNA is TGTGCCAGCAGTTCCGGACAGGGTGGAAATTCACCCCTCCACTTT. This gives the protein CASSSGQGGNSPLHF. The complete variable domain, with remaining parts taken from reference TRBV28 and TRBJ1-6, reads DVKVTQSSRYLVKRTGEKVFLECVQDMDHENMFWYRQDPGLGLRLIYFSYDVKMKEKGDIPEGYSVSREKKERFSLILESASTNQTSMYLCASSSGQGGNSPLHFGNGTRLTVT.

This chain links TRBV29-1 with TRBJ1-1; no clear D. V lost 3 bases and J 1 base, leaving 9 bases between the germline ends. This CDR3 region has 13 residues. CDR1 and CDR2 (germline): SQVTM, ANQGSEA. The CDR3 region is CSVDSSGNTEAFF. The CDR3 nucleotides are TGCAGCGTTGATTCGTCAGGGAACACTGAAGCTTTCTTT.

This clonotype was recorded at least ten times. This rearrangement joins TRBV12-3 or TRBV12-4 to TRBJ1-1; D may be TRBD1 (6 bases). The CDR3 runs to 15 residues. V dropped 7 bases and J dropped 1 base, with 16 bases sitting between them. CDR3 region: CASTITGHRNTEAFF. The DNA of the CDR3 is TGTGCCAGCACCATAACGGGACACCGGAACACTGAAGCTTTCTTT.